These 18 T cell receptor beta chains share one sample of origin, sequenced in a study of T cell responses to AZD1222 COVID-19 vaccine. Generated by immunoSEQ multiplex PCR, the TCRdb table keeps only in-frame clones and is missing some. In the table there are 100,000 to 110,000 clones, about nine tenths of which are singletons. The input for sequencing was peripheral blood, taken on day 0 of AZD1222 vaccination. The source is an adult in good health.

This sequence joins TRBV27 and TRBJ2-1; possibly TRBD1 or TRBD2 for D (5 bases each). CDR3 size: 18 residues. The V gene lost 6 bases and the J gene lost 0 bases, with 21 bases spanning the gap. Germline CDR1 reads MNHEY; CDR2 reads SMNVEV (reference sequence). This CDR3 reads CASSWDAGRPDSYNEQFF. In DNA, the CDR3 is TGTGCCAGCAGCTGGGACGCTGGCCGACCTGACTCCTACAATGAGCAGTTCTTC.

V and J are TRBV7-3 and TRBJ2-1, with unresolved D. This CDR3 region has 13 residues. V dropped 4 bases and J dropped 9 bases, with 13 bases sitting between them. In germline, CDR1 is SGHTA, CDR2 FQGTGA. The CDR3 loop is CASSSLRGGEQFF. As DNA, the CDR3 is TGTGCCAGCAGCTCCCTCCGCGGTGGTGAGCAGTTCTTC.

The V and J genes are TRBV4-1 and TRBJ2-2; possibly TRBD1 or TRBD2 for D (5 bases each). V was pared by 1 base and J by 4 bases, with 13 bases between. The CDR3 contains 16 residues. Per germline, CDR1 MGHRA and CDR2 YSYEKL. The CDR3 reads CASSQGGFRGTGELFF. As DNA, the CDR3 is TGCGCCAGCAGCCAAGGGGGGTTCCGGGGCACCGGGGAGCTGTTTTTT.

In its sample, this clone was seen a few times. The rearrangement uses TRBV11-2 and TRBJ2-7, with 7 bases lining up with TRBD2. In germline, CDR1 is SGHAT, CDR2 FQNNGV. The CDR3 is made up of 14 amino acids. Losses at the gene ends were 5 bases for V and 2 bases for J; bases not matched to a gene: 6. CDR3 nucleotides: TGTGCCAGCAGCCTTGTTGCGGGAGCCTACGAGCAGTACTTC. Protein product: CASSLVAGAYEQYF.

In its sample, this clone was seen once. The CDR3 region is CATSRDRDEQFF. CDR3 nucleotide sequence: TGTGCCACCAGCAGAGATCGAGATGAGCAGTTCTTC. The chain links TRBV15 to TRBJ2-1, with D unclear. This CDR3 is 12 amino acids long. V was pared by 0 bases and J by 8 bases, with 5 bases between. From germline, CDR1 is LNHNV and CDR2 YYDKDF (reference sequence).

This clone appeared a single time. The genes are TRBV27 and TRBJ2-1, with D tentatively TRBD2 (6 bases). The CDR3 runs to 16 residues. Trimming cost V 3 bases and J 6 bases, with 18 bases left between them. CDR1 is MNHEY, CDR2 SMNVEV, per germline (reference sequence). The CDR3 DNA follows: TGTGCCAGCAGTTTGGAGGGTCGGGGCTTGGGCAATGAGCAGTTCTTC. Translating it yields CASSLEGRGLGNEQFF.

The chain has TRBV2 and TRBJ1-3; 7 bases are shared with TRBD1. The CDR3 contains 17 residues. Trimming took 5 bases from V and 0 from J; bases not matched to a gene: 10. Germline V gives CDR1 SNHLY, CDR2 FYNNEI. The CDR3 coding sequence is TGTGCCAGCAGTTTGGGACAGCTCAGCCTCTCTGGAAACACCATATATTTT. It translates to CASSLGQLSLSGNTIYF.

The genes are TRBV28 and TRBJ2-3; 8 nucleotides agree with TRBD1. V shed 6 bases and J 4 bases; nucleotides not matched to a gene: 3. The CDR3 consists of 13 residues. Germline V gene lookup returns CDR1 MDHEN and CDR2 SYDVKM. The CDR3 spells CASRPGGADTQYF. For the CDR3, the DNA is TGTGCCAGCAGACCAGGGGGCGCAGATACGCAGTATTTT.

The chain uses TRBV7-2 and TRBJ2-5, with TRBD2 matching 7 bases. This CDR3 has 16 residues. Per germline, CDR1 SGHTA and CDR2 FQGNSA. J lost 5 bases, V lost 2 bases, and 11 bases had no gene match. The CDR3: CASSLLPGGEGETQYF. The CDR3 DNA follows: TGTGCCAGCAGCTTACTACCGGGCGGGGAGGGTGAGACCCAGTACTTC.

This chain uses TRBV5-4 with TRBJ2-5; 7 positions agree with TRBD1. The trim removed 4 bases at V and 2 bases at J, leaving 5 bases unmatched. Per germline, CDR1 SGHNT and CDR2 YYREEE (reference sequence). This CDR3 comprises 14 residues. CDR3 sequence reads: CASSGQGVQETQYF. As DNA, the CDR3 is TGTGCCAGCAGCGGGCAGGGGGTACAAGAGACCCAGTACTTC.

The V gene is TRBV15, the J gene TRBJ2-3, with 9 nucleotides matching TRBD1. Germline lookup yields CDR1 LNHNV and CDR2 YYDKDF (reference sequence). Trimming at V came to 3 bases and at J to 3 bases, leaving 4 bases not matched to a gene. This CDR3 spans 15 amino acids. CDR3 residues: CATSSGQGITDTQYF. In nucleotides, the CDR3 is TGTGCCACCAGCAGCGGACAGGGGATTACAGATACGCAGTATTTT.

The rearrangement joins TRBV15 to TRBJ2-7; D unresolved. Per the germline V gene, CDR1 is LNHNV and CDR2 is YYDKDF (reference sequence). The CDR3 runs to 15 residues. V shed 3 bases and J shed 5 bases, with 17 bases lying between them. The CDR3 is CATSSSPPTRNEQYF. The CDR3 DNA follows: TGTGCCACCAGCAGTAGCCCGCCTACGAGGAACGAGCAGTACTTC.

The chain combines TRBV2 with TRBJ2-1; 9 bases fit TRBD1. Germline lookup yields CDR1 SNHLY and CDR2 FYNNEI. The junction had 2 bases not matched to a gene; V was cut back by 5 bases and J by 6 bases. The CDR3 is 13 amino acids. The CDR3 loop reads CASSQDRGNEQFF. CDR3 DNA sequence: TGTGCCAGCAGTCAGGACAGGGGCAATGAGCAGTTCTTC.

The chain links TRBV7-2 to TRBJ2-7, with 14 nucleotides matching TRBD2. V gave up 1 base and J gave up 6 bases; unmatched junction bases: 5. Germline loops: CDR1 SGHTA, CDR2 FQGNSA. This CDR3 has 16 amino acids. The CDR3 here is CASSLVGLAGVGEQYF. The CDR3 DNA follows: TGTGCCAGCAGCTTAGTGGGACTAGCGGGGGTTGGCGAGCAGTACTTC.

The CDR3 nucleotides read TGTGCCTGGAAGGTGGGGGGAGGGCCTTTTTTCGAGCAGTACTTC. Protein: CAWKVGGGPFFEQYF. The V gene is TRBV30, the J gene TRBJ2-7, with TRBD2 matching 7 bases. Germline V gene data show CDR1 as GTSNPN and CDR2 as SVGIG (reference sequence). This CDR3 region has 15 residues. V was pared by 4 bases and J by 6 bases, with 15 bases of the junction left unmatched.

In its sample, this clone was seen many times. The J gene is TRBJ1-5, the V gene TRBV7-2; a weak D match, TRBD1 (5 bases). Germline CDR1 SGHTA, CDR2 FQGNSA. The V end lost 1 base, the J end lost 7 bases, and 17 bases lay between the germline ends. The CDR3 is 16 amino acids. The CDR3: CASSLVSTQGTQPQHF. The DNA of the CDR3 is TGTGCCAGCAGCTTAGTGAGTACTCAGGGTACACAGCCCCAGCATTTT.

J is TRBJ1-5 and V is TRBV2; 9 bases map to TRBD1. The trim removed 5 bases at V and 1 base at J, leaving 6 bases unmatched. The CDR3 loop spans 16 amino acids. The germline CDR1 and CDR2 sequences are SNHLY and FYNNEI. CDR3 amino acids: CASSQQGAASNQPQHF. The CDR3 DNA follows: TGTGCCAGCAGTCAACAGGGGGCGGCGAGCAATCAGCCCCAGCATTTT. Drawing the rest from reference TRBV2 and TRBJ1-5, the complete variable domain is EPEVTQTPSHQVTQMGQEVILRCVPISNHLYFYWYRQILGQKVEFLVSFYNNEISEKSEIFDDQFSVERPDGSNFTLKIRSTKLEDSAMYFCASSQQGAASNQPQHFGDGTRLSIL.

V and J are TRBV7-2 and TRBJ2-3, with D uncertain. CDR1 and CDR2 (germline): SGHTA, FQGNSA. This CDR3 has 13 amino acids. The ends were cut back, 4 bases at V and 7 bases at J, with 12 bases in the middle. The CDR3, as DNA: TGTGCCAGCAGCTCTTCGACTGTCCATACGCAGTATTTT. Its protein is CASSSSTVHTQYF.